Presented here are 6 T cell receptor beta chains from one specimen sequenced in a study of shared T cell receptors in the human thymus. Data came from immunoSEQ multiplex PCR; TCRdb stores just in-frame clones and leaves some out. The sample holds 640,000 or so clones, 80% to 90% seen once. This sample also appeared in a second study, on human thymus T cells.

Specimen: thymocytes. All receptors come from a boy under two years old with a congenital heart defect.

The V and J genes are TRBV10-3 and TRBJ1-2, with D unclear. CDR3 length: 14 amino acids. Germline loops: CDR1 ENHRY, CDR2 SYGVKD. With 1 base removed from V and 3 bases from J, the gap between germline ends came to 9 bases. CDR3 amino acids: CAISEFEGDYGYTF. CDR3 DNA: TGTGCCATCAGTGAGTTTGAGGGAGACTATGGCTACACCTTC.

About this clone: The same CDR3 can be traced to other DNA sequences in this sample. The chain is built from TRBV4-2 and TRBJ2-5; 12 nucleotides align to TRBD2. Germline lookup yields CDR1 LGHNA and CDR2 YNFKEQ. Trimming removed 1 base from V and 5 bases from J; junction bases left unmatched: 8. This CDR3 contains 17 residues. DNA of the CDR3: TGTGCCAGCAGCCAAGGGACTACTAGCGGGGGGAAGGAGACCCAGTACTTC. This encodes CASSQGTTSGGKETQYF.

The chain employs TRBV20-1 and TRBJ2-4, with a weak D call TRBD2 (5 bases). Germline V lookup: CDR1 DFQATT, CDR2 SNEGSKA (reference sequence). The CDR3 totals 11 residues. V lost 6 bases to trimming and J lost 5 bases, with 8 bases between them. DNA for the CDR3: TGCAGTGCACGGACTGAAAACATTCAGTACTTC. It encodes CSARTENIQYF.

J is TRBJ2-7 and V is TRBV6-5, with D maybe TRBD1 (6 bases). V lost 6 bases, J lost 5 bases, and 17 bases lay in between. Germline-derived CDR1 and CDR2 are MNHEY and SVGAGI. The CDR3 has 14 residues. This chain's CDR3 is CASSSDLRGHEQYF. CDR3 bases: TGTGCCAGCAGCTCCGACCTCAGGGGACACGAGCAGTACTTC.

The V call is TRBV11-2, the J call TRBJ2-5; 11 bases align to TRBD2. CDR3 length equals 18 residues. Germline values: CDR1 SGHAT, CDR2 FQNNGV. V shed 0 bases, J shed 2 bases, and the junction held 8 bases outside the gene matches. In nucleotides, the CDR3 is TGTGCCAGCAGCTTAGAGAGGGGGACTAGCGGACCTCAAGAGACCCAGTACTTC. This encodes CASSLERGTSGPQETQYF.

DNA for the CDR3: TGTGCCAGCAGTTTCAGCGGGGGCACCTACGAGCAGTACTTC. As protein: CASSFSGGTYEQYF. The rearrangement links TRBV28 to TRBJ2-7, with TRBD2 matching 8 bases. V lost 3 bases, J lost 2 bases, and 3 bases stayed unmatched. CDR1 is MDHEN, CDR2 SYDVKM, per germline. CDR3 length: 14 residues.